One sample yielded the 20 T cell receptor beta chains listed below, sequenced in a study of control samples from healthy donors and cancer patients. Sequencing was performed with immunoSEQ multiplex PCR; in TCRdb, only in-frame clones are kept and a portion is missing. The sample lists 100,000 to 120,000 clones; 70% to 90% were seen once. Material for sequencing was PBMCs. The receptors here all came from an older woman with lung cancer.

The chain couples TRBV6-5 to TRBJ2-1; D is possibly TRBD2 (6 bases). CDR1 is MNHEY, CDR2 SVGAGI, per germline. Trimming pared 5 bases from V and 10 bases from J, leaving 12 bases between. This CDR3 is built from 12 residues. DNA of the CDR3: TGTGCCAGCAGTCTGGACTACACCGAGCAGTTCTTC. Amino acid sequence: CASSLDYTEQFF.

This chain connects TRBV7-9 to TRBJ1-2, with D possibly TRBD1 on 5 matching bases. This CDR3 region has 17 residues. Germline V CDR1 and CDR2: SEHNR, FQNEAQ (reference sequence). Trimming shortened V by 1 base and J by 2 bases, and 17 bases separated the two germline ends. Here the CDR3 DNA reads TGTGCCAGCAGCTTAGAGGTGGGGGGATACGAGAACTATGGCTACACCTTC. Encoded protein: CASSLEVGGYENYGYTF.

The CDR3 is CASSPGQGGATNEKLFF. The CDR3 DNA is TGTGCCAGCAGCCCCGGACAGGGGGGGGCAACTAATGAAAAACTGTTTTTT. V is TRBV4-2 and J is TRBJ1-4, with 10 bases fitting TRBD1. Germline V CDR1 and CDR2: LGHNA, YNFKEQ. The CDR3 length is 17 residues. The V segment lost 4 bases and the J segment 0 bases; nucleotides outside the gene matches: 5.

This clone was recorded once. The CDR3 coding sequence is TGTGCCAGCAGCGACTTTCGGGGGGAGGGCTACACCTTC. Its protein product is CASSDFRGEGYTF. The chain recombines TRBV7-6 with TRBJ1-2; D may be TRBD1 (5 bases). The germline V gene encodes CDR1 SGHVS and CDR2 FNYEAQ. The V end was cut by 5 bases, the J end by 8 bases, with 15 bases between. CDR3 length equals 13 residues. Variable domain in full (rest from reference TRBV7-6 and TRBJ1-2): GAGVSQSPRYKVTKRGQDVALRCDPISGHVSLYWYRQALGQGPEFLTYFNYEAQQDKSGLPNDRFSAERPEGSISTLTIQRTEQRDSAMYRCASSDFRGEGYTFGSGTRLTVV.

The rearrangement uses TRBV18 and TRBJ1-1; D not certain. This CDR3 has 16 amino acids. The V end lost 6 bases, the J end lost 3 bases, and 20 bases lay between the germline ends. Germline CDR1 KGHSH, CDR2 LQKENI. The CDR3 DNA reads as TGTGCCAGCTCCCCTCGTACTGGGCGGGATGACACTGAAGCTTTCTTT. Its protein is CASSPRTGRDDTEAFF.

This chain connects TRBV5-6 to TRBJ1-2; no firm D call. Germline loops: CDR1 SGHDT, CDR2 YYEEEE. The germline V and J ends were trimmed by 0 bases and 4 bases, with 4 bases remaining between them. This CDR3 is 12 amino acids long. The CDR3 DNA sequence: TGTGCCAGCAGCTTGGCTCTCTATGGCTACACCTTC. Translation gives CASSLALYGYTF. Complete variable domain (other parts from reference TRBV5-6 and TRBJ1-2): DAGVTQSPTHLIKTRGQQVTLRCSPKSGHDTVSWYQQALGQGPQFIFQYYEEEERQRGNFPDRFSGHQFPNYSSELNVNALLLGDSALYLCASSLALYGYTFGSGTRLTVV.

This chain links TRBV3-1 (or the pseudogene TRBV3-2) with TRBJ1-2; D unclear. CDR1 and CDR2 (germline): LGHDT, YNNKEL (reference sequence). The length of the CDR3 is 11 residues. V lost 4 bases and J lost 6, with 6 bases in between. CDR3: CASSLENGYTF. CDR3 in DNA: TGTGCCAGCAGCCTAGAAAATGGCTACACCTTC.

The chain employs TRBV19 and TRBJ1-1; 7 positions match TRBD1. The CDR3 consists of 17 residues. The V gene's germline CDR1 is LNHDA and CDR2 SQIVND (reference sequence). The trim removed 0 bases at V and 2 bases at J, leaving 9 bases unmatched. CDR3 loop: CASSIDWPTGRNTEAFF. The CDR3 DNA follows: TGTGCCAGTAGTATAGATTGGCCGACAGGGAGAAACACTGAAGCTTTCTTT. Full variable domain (remainder filled in from reference TRBV19 and TRBJ1-1): DGGITQSPKYLFRKEGQNVTLSCEQNLNHDAMYWYRQDPGQGLRLIYYSQIVNDFQKGDIAEGYSVSREKKESFPLTVTSAQKNPTAFYLCASSIDWPTGRNTEAFFGQGTRLTVV.

V is TRBV18 and J is TRBJ1-1; D remains unclear. Germline V gene data show CDR1 as KGHSH and CDR2 as LQKENI. This CDR3 region has 13 residues. The V gene lost 2 bases and the J gene lost 3 bases, with 7 bases spanning the gap. The CDR3 spells CASSPGADTEAFF. The CDR3 DNA is TGTGCCAGCTCACCAGGAGCTGACACTGAAGCTTTCTTT.

This clone was seen a single time. The chain carries TRBV6-5 and TRBJ1-2; a possible D gene is TRBD1 (6 bases). V lost 6 bases and J 7 bases, leaving 21 bases between the germline ends. The CDR3 has 15 amino acids. Germline assignment: CDR1 MNHEY and CDR2 SVGAGI. The CDR3 DNA sequence: TGTGCCAGCAGCTACAGGGCCAGGGGAAGGGGTGGCTACACCTTC. Its protein is CASSYRARGRGGYTF.

This sequence joins TRBV5-1 and TRBJ1-1, with D hard to call. CDR3 size: 14 residues. Trimming cost V 4 bases and J 10 bases, with 20 bases left between them. CDR1 and CDR2 from the germline V gene are SGHRS and YFSETQ. The CDR3 is CASSPSEGGIAAFF. Written as DNA, the CDR3 is TGCGCCAGCAGCCCCAGTGAGGGCGGTATTGCAGCTTTCTTT.

V is TRBV5-4 and J is TRBJ2-7; 7 bases fit TRBD1. The CDR3 sequence is 14 residues long. Germline assignment: CDR1 SGHNT and CDR2 YYREEE (reference sequence). Trimming cost V 5 bases and J 6 bases; bases outside gene matches: 11. Here the CDR3 DNA reads TGTGCCAGCAGTACCGGGACAGCTGTCTCCGAGCAGTACTTC. The encoded protein is CASSTGTAVSEQYF.

The gene calls are TRBV5-5 and TRBJ2-1; no clear D gene. This CDR3 has 13 residues. Per germline, CDR1 SGHKS and CDR2 YYEKEE (reference sequence). Trimming left V 5 bases short and J 9 bases short, with 15 bases between. The CDR3 region has the DNA TGTGCCAGCAGTCTTCTGACCCAGCCTGAGCAGTTCTTC. Its protein is CASSLLTQPEQFF.

The chain employs TRBV18 and TRBJ1-1, with 7 bases identical to TRBD1. J was trimmed by 10 bases and V by 3 bases; bases with no gene match: 5. This CDR3 has 12 amino acids. Per germline, CDR1 KGHSH and CDR2 LQKENI. CDR3 in DNA: TGTGCCAGCTCACCCGACAGGGAGGGAGCTTTCTTT. This codes for CASSPDREGAFF.

The chain links TRBV2 to TRBJ1-1; D is undetermined. The V end was cut by 1 base, the J end by 11 bases, with 11 bases between. From germline, CDR1 is SNHLY and CDR2 FYNNEI. The CDR3 extends over 12 amino acids. CDR3 sequence reads: CASSEVPGPAFF. Written as DNA, the CDR3 is TGTGCCAGCAGTGAAGTCCCGGGCCCCGCTTTCTTT. The full variable domain, rest sourced from reference TRBV2 and TRBJ1-1, is EPEVTQTPSHQVTQMGQEVILRCVPISNHLYFYWYRQILGQKVEFLVSFYNNEISEKSEIFDDQFSVERPDGSNFTLKIRSTKLEDSAMYFCASSEVPGPAFFGQGTRLTVV.

The chain carries TRBV6-5 and TRBJ2-4; 7 bases align to TRBD1. Germline CDR1 reads MNHEY; CDR2 reads SVGAGI. The CDR3 sequence is 16 residues long. The trim removed 4 bases at V and 0 bases at J, leaving 6 bases unmatched. CDR3 coding DNA: TGTGCCAGCAGTTTAGACAGGGCCCTAGCCAAAAACATTCAGTACTTC. Translated: CASSLDRALAKNIQYF.

This clone occurred once. The chain combines TRBV3-1 (or the pseudogene TRBV3-2) with TRBJ2-7; 7 bases are a match to TRBD2. Germline V gives CDR1 LGHDT, CDR2 YNNKEL (reference sequence). Losses at the gene ends were 4 bases for V and 3 bases for J; bases not matched to a gene: 6. The CDR3 totals 14 residues. CDR3 coding DNA: TGTGCCAGCAGCCCTTCTAGCGGATACTACGAGCAGTACTTC. It codes for CASSPSSGYYEQYF.

The CDR3 loop reads CASSYVGAGTEAFF. CDR3 DNA: TGTGCCAGCAGTTATGTGGGGGCAGGCACTGAAGCTTTCTTT. The V call is TRBV6-5, the J call TRBJ1-1; possible D gene TRBD1, 6 bases. The germline V gene encodes CDR1 MNHEY and CDR2 SVGAGI. The CDR3 totals 14 residues. Deletions cut 3 bases from V and 4 bases from J, with 12 bases between.

The rearrangement links TRBV18 to TRBJ2-7, with 7 nucleotides matching TRBD2. Germline V gives CDR1 KGHSH, CDR2 LQKENI. With V trimmed by 6 bases and J by 6 bases, 5 bases remained unmatched. CDR3 length: 12 amino acids. For the CDR3, the DNA is TGTGCCAGCTCTCCGACTAGCAGCGAGCAGTACTTC. Its translation is CASSPTSSEQYF.

The CDR3 region is CASSWTGGSQPQHF. The CDR3 region has the DNA TGTGCCAGCAGCTGGACAGGGGGCAGTCAGCCCCAGCATTTT. The chain has TRBV6-2 or TRBV6-3 and TRBJ1-5; 11 bases agree with TRBD1. Germline CDR1 is MNHEY and CDR2 is SVGEGT. After removal of 6 bases from V and 6 bases from J, the junction contained 4 bases not matched to a gene. The CDR3 consists of 14 residues.